The clone carrying this T cell receptor beta chain appeared many times. As yet, its antigen is unknown. Combining a sample-barcoded 5' primer with a J-beta primer mix, a second PCR ran for roughly 7 to 12 cycles. MiXCR was run by TCRdb on the 5' RACE reads, yielding one entry per CDR3 protein. The repertoire includes approximately 290,000 distinct CDR3 sequences, roughly 26% of them detected once, and 29% sits in the top ten. The entry originates in a study of blood T cells in healthy people across ages. Study-wide findings and caveats: The unsorted PBMCs prevented any conclusive comparison of naive versus antigen-experienced cells.

Germline V gene lookup returns CDR1 MDHEN and CDR2 SYDVKM. V lost 7 bases to trimming and J lost 3 bases, with 16 bases between them. This CDR3 is built from 14 residues. The chain links TRBV28 to TRBJ2-7; D possibly corresponds to TRBD1 (7 bases). The sequenced material came from blood. The sequence came from a woman in her 70s in good health. The CDR3 sequence: CASKGGQLLYEQYF. Written as DNA, the CDR3 is TGTGCCAGCAAGGGGGGACAGCTCCTCTACGAGCAGTACTTC.